This T cell receptor (beta chain) was profiled in a study of blood T cell repertoires in COVID-19. Trimming cost V 7 bases and J 2 bases, with 11 bases left between them. The germline gives CDR1 SQVTM, CDR2 ANQGSEA. This CDR3 spans 12 amino acids. The repertoire was sequenced with immunoSEQ multiplex PCR; TCRdb's copy has only in-frame clones and lacks some. The sample lists 150,000 to 200,000 clones; about 81% were seen once. Sequenced: peripheral blood. The receptor was derived from a woman older than 75 with acute or convalescent COVID-19. The chain couples TRBV29-1 to TRBJ1-1; no reliable D call. The CDR3 spells CSGRYLNTEAFF. The CDR3 bases are TGCAGCGGCCGCTACCTAAACACTGAAGCTTTCTTT.